This T cell receptor (beta chain) comes out of a study of regulatory T cells in long-lasting Graves disease. At the level of the study: Graves' patients diagnosed newly had used antithyroid drugs under 3 months.

Time point denoted: newly diagnosed GD, antithyroid drugs for less than 3 months. PBMC RNA was the source of the TCR library. Germline V lookup: CDR1 SGHRS, CDR2 YFSETQ. V lost 3 bases, J lost 2 bases, and 11 bases lay in between. This CDR3 contains 14 residues. Libraries of TCR beta came from iRepertoire HTBI primers plus Arm-PCR of CDR3 regions. TCRdb itself ran the multiplex PCR reads through MiXCR, one entry per CDR3 protein. The sample records 500,000 or so distinct CDR3 sequences, 15% to 20% being singletons. This clonotype has a count of ten or more. This sample was shared with a second study, whose subject was T cells in Graves' hyperthyroidism and ophthalmopathy. That work adds: Blood held most thyroid clonotypes expanded above 0.001 frequency.

J is TRBJ2-5 and V is TRBV5-1, with a weak D call TRBD1 (5 bases). The sequence was obtained from a man in his forties with Graves disease. The specimen was peripheral blood mononuclear cells (PBMCs), collected at new diagnosis, from a patient treated with antithyroid drugs. In DNA, the CDR3 is TGCGCCAGCAGCTCAGGGTCAACTCAAGAGACCCAGTACTTC. Its protein is CASSSGSTQETQYF.